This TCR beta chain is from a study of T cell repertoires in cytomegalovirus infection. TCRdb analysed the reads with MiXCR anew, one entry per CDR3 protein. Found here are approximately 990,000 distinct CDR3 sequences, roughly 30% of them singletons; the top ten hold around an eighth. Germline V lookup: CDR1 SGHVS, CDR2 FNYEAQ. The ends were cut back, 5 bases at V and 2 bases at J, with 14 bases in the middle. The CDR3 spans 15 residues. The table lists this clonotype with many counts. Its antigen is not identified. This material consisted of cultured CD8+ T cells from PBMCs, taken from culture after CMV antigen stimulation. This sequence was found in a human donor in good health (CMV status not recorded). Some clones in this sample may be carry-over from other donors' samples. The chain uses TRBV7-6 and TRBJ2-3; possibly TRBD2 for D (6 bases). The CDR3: CASSELALSTDTQYF. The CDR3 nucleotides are TGTGCCAGCAGCGAGCTAGCGTTATCCACAGATACGCAGTATTTT.